Shown below are 2 T cell receptor beta chains from a single sample sequenced in a study of blood T cell repertoires in COVID-19. Assay: immunoSEQ multiplex PCR; the TCRdb copy retains only in-frame clones and omits some. The sample carries 120,000 or so clones, around four fifths recorded once. The sample consisted of peripheral blood. Receptor source: a human donor in a cohort sampled during active COVID-19.

J is TRBJ2-3 and V is TRBV6-5; 12 bases match TRBD2. The germline V gene has CDR1 MNHEY and CDR2 SVGAGI. This CDR3 is 14 amino acids long. With V trimmed by 5 bases and J by 3 bases, 0 bases remained unmatched. CDR3 bases: TGTGCCAGCAGTACTAGCGGGGGGACAGATACGCAGTATTTT. Translated: CASSTSGGTDTQYF.

The chain uses TRBV20-1 and TRBJ1-4; D is undetermined. This CDR3 has 13 residues. V was pared by 3 bases and J by 6 bases, with 11 bases between. CDR1 is DFQATT and CDR2 is SNEGSKA in the germline V gene (reference sequence). The chain's CDR3 is CSASGGVHEKLFF. CDR3 coding DNA: TGCAGTGCTAGTGGAGGTGTTCATGAAAAACTGTTTTTT.